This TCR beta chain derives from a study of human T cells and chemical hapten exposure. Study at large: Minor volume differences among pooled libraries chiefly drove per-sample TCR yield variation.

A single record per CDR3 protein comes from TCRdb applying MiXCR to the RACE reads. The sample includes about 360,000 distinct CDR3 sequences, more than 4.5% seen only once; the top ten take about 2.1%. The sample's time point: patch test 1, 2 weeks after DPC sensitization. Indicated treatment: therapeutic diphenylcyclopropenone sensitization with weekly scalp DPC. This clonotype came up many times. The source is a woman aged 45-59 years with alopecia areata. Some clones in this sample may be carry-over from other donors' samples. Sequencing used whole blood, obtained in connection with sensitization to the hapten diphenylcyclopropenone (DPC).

This CDR3 reads CASSVSSLAKNIQYF. DNA of the CDR3: TGTGCCAGCAGCGTTTCCTCCTTAGCCAAAAACATTCAGTACTTC. The chain uses TRBV9 and TRBJ2-4; D is ambiguous. There are 15 residues in the CDR3. V lost 2 bases and J lost 0, with 9 bases in between. The germline V gene encodes CDR1 SGDLS and CDR2 YYNGEE.